This TCR beta chain was captured in a study of blood T cells in healthy people across ages. Study-wide context: When template switching was applied, about one barcoded beta molecule was captured per two T cells. General study points: Measured against age, TCR beta diversity per million T cells decreased in a roughly linear manner.

Using a J-beta primer mix together with a sample-barcoded 5' primer, a second PCR was run for roughly 7 to 12 cycles. TCRdb passed the 5' RACE reads through MiXCR, listing each CDR3 protein once. There are fewer than 900,000 distinct CDR3 sequences in the sample; about 40% occur only once, and roughly 20% lies in the top ten. Each donor's blood draw was 7.5 to 10 milliliters of peripheral blood. Researchers isolated at least 6 million PBMCs per sample. Trimming removed 6 bases at V and 2 bases at J, with 3 bases between. CDR3 length equals 11 residues. Germline V lookup: CDR1 MDHEN, CDR2 SYDVKM. In its sample, this clonotype was seen many times. Its antigen remains unidentified.

This chain joins TRBV28 and TRBJ2-3; no reliable D call. This sequence originates from a woman aged 55 to 70 in good health. Material for sequencing was blood. CDR3 sequence (DNA): TGTGCCAGCAGCTCCACAGATACGCAGTATTTT. Translated: CASSSTDTQYF.